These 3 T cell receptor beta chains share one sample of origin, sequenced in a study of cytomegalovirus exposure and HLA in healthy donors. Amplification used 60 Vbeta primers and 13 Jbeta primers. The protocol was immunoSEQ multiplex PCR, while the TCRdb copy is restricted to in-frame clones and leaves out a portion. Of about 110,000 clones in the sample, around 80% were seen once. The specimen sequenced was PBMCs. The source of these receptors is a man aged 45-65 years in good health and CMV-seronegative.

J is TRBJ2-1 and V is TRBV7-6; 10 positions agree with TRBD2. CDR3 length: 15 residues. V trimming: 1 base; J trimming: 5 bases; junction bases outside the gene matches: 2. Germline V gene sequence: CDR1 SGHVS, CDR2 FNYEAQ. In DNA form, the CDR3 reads TGTGCCAGCAGCTTAGGAGCGGGAGGGCACAATGAGCAGTTCTTC. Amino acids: CASSLGAGGHNEQFF.

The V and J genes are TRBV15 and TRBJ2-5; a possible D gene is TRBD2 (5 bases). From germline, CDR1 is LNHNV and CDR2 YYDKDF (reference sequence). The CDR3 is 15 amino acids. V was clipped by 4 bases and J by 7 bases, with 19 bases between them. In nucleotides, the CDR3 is TGTGCCACCAGCAAAAGCCCGGACTCGCCCGGGACCCAGTACTTC. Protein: CATSKSPDSPGTQYF.

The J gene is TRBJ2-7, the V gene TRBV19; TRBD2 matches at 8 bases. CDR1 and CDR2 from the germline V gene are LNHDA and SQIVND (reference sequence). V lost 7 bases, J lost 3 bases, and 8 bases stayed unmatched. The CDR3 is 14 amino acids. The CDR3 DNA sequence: TGTGCCAGTACTAGATCGAGCGGGAGCTACGAGCAGTACTTC. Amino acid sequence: CASTRSSGSYEQYF.